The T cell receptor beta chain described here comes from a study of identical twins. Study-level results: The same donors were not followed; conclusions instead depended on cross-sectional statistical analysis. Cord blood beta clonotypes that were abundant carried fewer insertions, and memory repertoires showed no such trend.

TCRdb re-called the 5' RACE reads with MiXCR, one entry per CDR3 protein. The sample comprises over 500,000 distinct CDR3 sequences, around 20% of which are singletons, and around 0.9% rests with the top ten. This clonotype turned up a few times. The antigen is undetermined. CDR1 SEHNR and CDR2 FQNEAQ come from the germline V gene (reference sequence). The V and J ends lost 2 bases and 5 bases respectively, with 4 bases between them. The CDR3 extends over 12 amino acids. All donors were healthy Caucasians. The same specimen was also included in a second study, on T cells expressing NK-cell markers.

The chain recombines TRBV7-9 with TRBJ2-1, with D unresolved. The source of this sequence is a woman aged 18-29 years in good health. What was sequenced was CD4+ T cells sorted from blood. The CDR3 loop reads CASSLQNNEQFF. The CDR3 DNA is TGTGCCAGCAGCTTACAAAACAATGAGCAGTTCTTC. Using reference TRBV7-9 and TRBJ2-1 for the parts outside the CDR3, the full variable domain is DTGVSQNPRHKITKRGQNVTFRCDPISEHNRLYWYRQTLGQGPEFLTYFQNEAQLEKSRLLSDRFSAERPKGSFSTLEIQRTEQGDSAMYLCASSLQNNEQFFGPGTRLTVL.